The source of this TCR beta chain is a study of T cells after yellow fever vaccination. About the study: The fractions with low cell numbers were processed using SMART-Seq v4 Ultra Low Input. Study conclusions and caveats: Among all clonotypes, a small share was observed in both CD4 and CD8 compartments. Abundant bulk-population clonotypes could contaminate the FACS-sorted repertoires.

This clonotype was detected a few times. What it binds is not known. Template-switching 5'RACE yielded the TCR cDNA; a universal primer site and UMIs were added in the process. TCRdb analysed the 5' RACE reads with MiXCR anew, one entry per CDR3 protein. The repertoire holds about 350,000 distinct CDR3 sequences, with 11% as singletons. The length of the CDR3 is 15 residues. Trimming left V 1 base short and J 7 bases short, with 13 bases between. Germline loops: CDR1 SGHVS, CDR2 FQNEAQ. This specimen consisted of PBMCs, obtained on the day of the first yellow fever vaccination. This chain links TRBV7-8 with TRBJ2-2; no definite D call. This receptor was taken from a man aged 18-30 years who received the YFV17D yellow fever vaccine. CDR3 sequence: CASSLGVAPIGELFF. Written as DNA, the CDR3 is TGTGCCAGCAGCTTAGGGGTAGCCCCCATCGGGGAGCTGTTTTTT.